These 17 T cell receptor beta chains were all obtained from the same sample, sequenced in a study of T cells in Graves' hyperthyroidism and ophthalmopathy. Amplified TCR beta CDR3 regions derived from RNA transcripts. The HTBI set primed first-round TCR CDR3 RT-PCR. One entry per CDR3 protein results from TCRdb running MiXCR on the multiplex PCR reads. This sample has around 580,000 distinct CDR3 sequences, with 46% found just once. Sequences were obtained from peripheral blood or thyroid tissue (not recorded which). Receptor source: a woman between 18 and 29 years old with Graves' hyperthyroidism.

The J gene is TRBJ2-1, the V gene TRBV7-3, with D tentatively TRBD1 or TRBD2 (5 bases each). Trimming left V 2 bases short and J 2 bases short, with 13 bases between. Per the germline V gene, CDR1 is SGHTA and CDR2 is FQGTGA. This CDR3 region has 16 residues. This CDR3 reads CASSLHRDQTYNEQFF. The CDR3 DNA reads TGTGCCAGCAGCTTACACCGGGACCAGACCTACAATGAGCAGTTCTTC.

The V and J genes are TRBV29-1 and TRBJ2-3; the D gene could be TRBD1 or TRBD2 (5 bases each). Trimming stripped 6 bases from V and 1 base from J, with 14 bases between. The CDR3 covers 14 residues. The germline gives CDR1 SQVTM, CDR2 ANQGSEA. The CDR3 bases are TGCAGCGTCGCACAAGGGACCCGCACAGATACGCAGTATTTT. It yields the protein CSVAQGTRTDTQYF.

The chain links TRBV7-9 to TRBJ2-7; 11 bases fit TRBD2. V shed 5 bases and J 0 bases; nucleotides not matched to a gene: 18. This CDR3 comprises 20 residues. Germline loops: CDR1 SEHNR, CDR2 FQNEAQ (reference sequence). CDR3 sequence: CASSQGGGPGTSGFSYEQYF. The CDR3 DNA reads as TGTGCCAGCAGCCAAGGAGGGGGGCCCGGGACTAGCGGCTTCTCCTACGAGCAGTACTTC.

The chain joins TRBV20-1 to TRBJ2-7; 7 positions match TRBD2. Germline lookup yields CDR1 DFQATT and CDR2 SNEGSKA (reference sequence). There are 15 residues in the CDR3. V gave up 5 bases and J gave up 2 bases; unmatched junction bases: 12. The CDR3 sequence is CSAVPASGTTYEQYF. CDR3 DNA: TGCAGTGCTGTCCCGGCTAGCGGTACTACCTACGAGCAGTACTTC.

The chain combines TRBV2 with TRBJ2-3, with 8 nucleotides matching TRBD2. The V segment lost 6 bases and the J segment 2 bases; nucleotides outside the gene matches: 4. The CDR3 extends over 14 amino acids. CDR1 SNHLY and CDR2 FYNNEI come from the germline V gene. DNA of the CDR3: TGTGCCAGCAGACAAGCGGGGGCCACAGATACGCAGTATTTT. It encodes CASRQAGATDTQYF. Full variable domain (outside the CDR3, taken from reference TRBV2 and TRBJ2-3): EPEVTQTPSHQVTQMGQEVILRCVPISNHLYFYWYRQILGQKVEFLVSFYNNEISEKSEIFDDQFSVERPDGSNFTLKIRSTKLEDSAMYFCASRQAGATDTQYFGPGTRLTVL.

The chain is built from TRBV29-1 and TRBJ1-2, with 8 bases matching TRBD1. The germline CDR1 and CDR2 sequences are SQVTM and ANQGSEA. J was trimmed by 4 bases and V by 3 bases; bases with no gene match: 4. The CDR3 covers 13 residues. The CDR3: CSVERTGPYGYTF. The CDR3 DNA follows: TGCAGCGTTGAGCGGACAGGGCCCTATGGCTACACCTTC.

This clonotype was seen more than once but under ten times. The chain carries TRBV7-9 and TRBJ2-7; 12 positions agree with TRBD1. CDR3 length: 15 amino acids. Trimming cost V 3 bases and J 5 bases; bases outside gene matches: 5. Germline V gene data show CDR1 as SEHNR and CDR2 as FQNEAQ (reference sequence). The CDR3 coding sequence is TGTGCCAGCAGCTTGGTAGGGACAGGGGGCGACGAGCAGTACTTC. Translation gives CASSLVGTGGDEQYF.

V gene TRBV11-2 combines with J gene TRBJ1-4; D is perhaps TRBD1 (5 bases). Germline CDR1 is SGHAT and CDR2 is FQNNGV. The V and J ends lost 0 bases and 5 bases respectively, with 13 bases between them. The CDR3 is made up of 16 amino acids. The CDR3 bases are TGTGCCAGCAGCTTAGAAGCAGGGTACAAAAATGAAAAACTGTTTTTT. Protein: CASSLEAGYKNEKLFF.

This clonotype was detected a few times. This sequence joins TRBV27 and TRBJ1-1; D may be TRBD1 (6 bases). CDR3 length: 14 residues. CDR1 is MNHEY and CDR2 is SMNVEV in the germline V gene (reference sequence). V dropped 3 bases and J dropped 5 bases, with 13 bases sitting between them. CDR3 amino acids: CASSLRGGMTEAFF. For the CDR3, the DNA is TGTGCCAGCAGTTTGAGGGGGGGGATGACTGAAGCTTTCTTT.

This clonotype came up once. Just one base apart from a much larger clone, this may be a read error. V gene TRBV6-1 combines with J gene TRBJ1-5; D not resolved. This CDR3 is 15 amino acids long. Per germline, CDR1 MNHNS and CDR2 SASEGT. The germline V and J ends were trimmed by 4 bases and 1 base, with 11 bases remaining between them. CDR3 sequence reads: CASSVDFISNQPQHF. The DNA of the CDR3 is TGTGCCAGCAGTGTAGATTTTATAAGCAATCAGCCCCAGCATTTT.

The chain carries TRBV5-1 and TRBJ2-7, with 10 bases that match TRBD2. The CDR3 runs to 16 residues. The V segment lost 5 bases and the J segment 6 bases; nucleotides outside the gene matches: 14. CDR1 is SGHRS and CDR2 is YFSETQ in the germline V gene. CDR3 DNA sequence: TGCGCCAGCAGTCTTGAGACAGGGACTAGCGTTACCGAGCAGTACTTC. It encodes CASSLETGTSVTEQYF.

The V gene is TRBV7-2, the J gene TRBJ1-2; D gene uncertain. Between the trimmed V and J ends, which lost 3 bases and 6 bases, there was a span of 8 bases. This CDR3 contains 12 residues. The germline V gene encodes CDR1 SGHTA and CDR2 FQGNSA. Written as DNA, the CDR3 is TGTGCCAGCAGCTTCCAGCGGGATGGCTACACCTTC. Encoded protein: CASSFQRDGYTF.

CDR3 region: CSASLGQGRLDTEAFF. The CDR3 DNA follows: TGCAGTGCTAGCCTCGGACAGGGACGGTTAGACACTGAAGCTTTCTTT. The V gene is TRBV20-1, the J gene TRBJ1-1; 8 nucleotides agree with TRBD1. Germline V gene lookup returns CDR1 DFQATT and CDR2 SNEGSKA (reference sequence). This CDR3 has 16 amino acids. The V gene end was trimmed by 3 bases and the J gene end by 3 bases; junction bases not matched to a gene: 12.

V usage is TRBV5-1 and J usage is TRBJ2-2; D may match TRBD1 or TRBD2 (5 bases each). Looked up from germline, CDR1 is SGHRS and CDR2 is YFSETQ. Between the trimmed V and J ends, which lost 1 base and 0 bases, there was a span of 7 bases. The CDR3 covers 15 residues. The CDR3 reads CASSLRGANTGELFF. The DNA of the CDR3 is TGCGCCAGCAGCTTGCGGGGCGCGAACACCGGGGAGCTGTTTTTT.

At least ten counts were recorded for this clonotype. The chain uses TRBV29-1 and TRBJ2-7; no clear D gene. The CDR3 length is 14 residues. Trimming stripped 4 bases from V and 6 bases from J, with 19 bases between. Germline lookup yields CDR1 SQVTM and CDR2 ANQGSEA. CDR3: CSVALVPRPTEQYF. The CDR3 DNA follows: TGCAGCGTTGCCCTCGTACCGAGGCCCACCGAGCAGTACTTC.

V gene TRBV14 combines with J gene TRBJ1-5; 7 nucleotides line up with TRBD1. The junction had 7 bases not matched to a gene; V was cut back by 0 bases and J by 14 bases. Germline loops: CDR1 SGHDN, CDR2 FVKESK. The length of the CDR3 is 13 residues. This chain's CDR3 is CASSQEIGGIEHF. CDR3 DNA: TGTGCCAGCAGCCAAGAGATAGGGGGCATTGAGCATTTT. The full variable domain, rest sourced from reference TRBV14 and TRBJ1-5, is EAGVTQFPSHSVIEKGQTVTLRCDPISGHDNLYWYRRVMGKEIKFLLHFVKESKQDESGMPNNRFLAERTGGTYSTLKVQPAELEDSGVYFCASSQEIGGIEHFGDGTRLSIL.

This sequence joins TRBV7-8 and TRBJ2-5; tentatively, D is TRBD2 (6 bases). The CDR3 runs to 15 residues. CDR1 SGHVS and CDR2 FQNEAQ come from the germline V gene. V lost 2 bases and J lost 7, with 17 bases in between. CDR3 bases: TGTGCCAGCAGCTTAAGGCCCGATTCGGGGGTGACCCAGTACTTC. Its protein product is CASSLRPDSGVTQYF.